This T cell receptor (beta chain) derives from a study of T-cell reconstitution after alpha-beta-depleted transplantation in children. Using unique molecular identifiers, the investigators prepared the TCRbeta library. TCRdb re-called the PCR reads with MiXCR, one entry per CDR3 protein. This repertoire shows 700,000 to 950,000 distinct CDR3 sequences, approximately 15% found once; its top ten account for under 6%. Ten or more counts support this clonotype. Its target is not known. The CDR3 is 15 amino acids. V was shortened by 3 bases and J by 5 bases, with 15 bases between the two germline ends. Whole-study findings and limits: The study reportedly traced alpha-beta T cells about two months after transplant to several hundred expanded graft clones.

This specimen consisted of PBMCs, mostly from graft donor cells, obtained 360 days after TCRalphabeta/CD19-depleted stem cell transplant. The sequence derives from a male patient between 10 and 17 years old who had a stem cell transplant for acute lymphoblastic leukemia, so the T cells may come from the graft donor. This sequence joins TRBV12-3 or TRBV12-4 and TRBJ2-3, with TRBD1 as a possible D gene (6 bases). The CDR3, as DNA: TGTGCCAGCAGTTTCTTCGCAGGGGTGGGAGATACGCAGTATTTT. Translating gives CASSFFAGVGDTQYF.